The text below deals with one T cell receptor beta chain. Its antigen is undetermined. This entry is derived from a study of T-cell memory formation after mild COVID-19. Looking at the study overall: Largely donor-specific sequence clusters came from two donors. Whole-study findings and limits: Whereas later expanders leaned CD4+, clones contracting day 15 to 85 showed a balanced CD4/CD8 makeup. Pre-infection memory harbored some responding clones, suggesting cross-reactive memory joined.

MiXCR, applied by TCRdb to the 5' RACE reads, yields one record per CDR3 protein. The sample consists of under 200,000 distinct CDR3 sequences, 11% of them appearing once. Trimming removed 2 bases at V and 5 bases at J, with 13 bases between. The CDR3 is 14 residues long. Germline V gene data show CDR1 as SGHKS and CDR2 as YYEKEE (reference sequence). This chain connects TRBV5-5 to TRBJ2-5; D is perhaps TRBD2 (6 bases). The sequence derives from a young man who had mild COVID-19 (a few samples of this study predate the infection). Cell type and time point are not known. The sequenced sample was PBMCs or a T cell subset sorted from them (not recorded which). The CDR3 sequence: CASSLSPSGETQYF. CDR3 in DNA: TGTGCCAGCAGCTTATCTCCCAGCGGGGAGACCCAGTACTTC.